One and the same sample provided the 13 T cell receptor beta chains below, sequenced in a study of shared clonotypes between healthy human individuals. Clones were sequenced by immunoSEQ multiplex PCR, and TCRdb holds only the in-frame ones, with some missing. Found here are 200,000 to 250,000 clones, 60% to 80% of them singletons; the top ten hold 8.5% to 14%. The sequencing input was memory CD4+ T cells sorted from blood. Subset indicated: CD45RA-negative fraction. Source of these receptors: a man younger than 45 in good health.

This chain joins TRBV6-5 and TRBJ1-1; TRBD1 matches 7 bases. The CDR3 consists of 13 residues. Germline CDR1 MNHEY, CDR2 SVGAGI. J was trimmed by 2 bases and V by 10 bases; bases with no gene match: 7. The CDR3 loop is CATVRQGNTEAFF. The CDR3 nucleotides read TGTGCCACCGTACGACAGGGTAACACTGAAGCTTTCTTT.

The chain combines TRBV4-1 with TRBJ1-4; TRBD1 matches at 7 bases. CDR1 MGHRA and CDR2 YSYEKL come from the germline V gene. The CDR3 is 15 amino acids. V gave up 2 bases and J gave up 6 bases; unmatched junction bases: 6. Written as DNA, the CDR3 is TGCGCCAGCAGCCAAACCCGGGACAGTTATGAAAAACTGTTTTTT. This encodes CASSQTRDSYEKLFF.

The V call is TRBV27, the J call TRBJ1-4; TRBD1 is a possible D gene (5 bases). The CDR3 is 13 amino acids. Trimming shortened V by 6 bases and J by 7 bases, and 12 bases separated the two germline ends. Germline V gene data show CDR1 as MNHEY and CDR2 as SMNVEV (reference sequence). CDR3 amino acids: CASSRDGVEKLFF. The CDR3 nucleotides are TGTGCCAGCAGCAGGGACGGAGTTGAAAAACTGTTTTTT.

The chain carries TRBV9 and TRBJ2-3; TRBD2 might be the D (6 bases). This CDR3 has 16 amino acids. Deletions cut 2 bases from V and 2 bases from J, with 15 bases between. Germline V CDR1 and CDR2: SGDLS, YYNGEE. CDR3 nucleotide sequence: TGTGCCAGCAGCGTCCAGGGTAGCGGTTTCACAGATACGCAGTATTTT. Its translation: CASSVQGSGFTDTQYF.

This chain links TRBV18 with TRBJ1-1; D perhaps matches TRBD1 (5 bases). Germline assignment: CDR1 KGHSH and CDR2 LQKENI. V dropped 3 bases and J dropped 0 bases, with 14 bases sitting between them. This CDR3 is 16 amino acids long. As DNA, the CDR3 is TGTGCCAGCTCACCGCCAGGGAGGGGTATGAACACTGAAGCTTTCTTT. This encodes CASSPPGRGMNTEAFF.

This chain joins TRBV16 and TRBJ2-1, with unresolved D. V was trimmed by 0 bases and J by 4 bases, leaving 4 bases between them. CDR1 is KGHSY and CDR2 is FQNENV in the germline V gene. The CDR3 is made up of 13 amino acids. As DNA, the CDR3 is TGTGCCAGCAGCCAATCACGGTACAATGAGCAGTTCTTC. This sequence encodes CASSQSRYNEQFF.

This chain links TRBV7-8 with TRBJ2-1; the match to TRBD2 covers 15 bases. Losses at the gene ends were 3 bases for V and 4 bases for J; bases not matched to a gene: 10. Germline V lookup: CDR1 SGHVS, CDR2 FQNEAQ. The CDR3 runs to 19 residues. CDR3 in DNA: TGTGCCAGCAGCTTCACCCAAGCCGGACTAGCGGGAGGGTACAATGAGCAGTTCTTC. It yields the protein CASSFTQAGLAGGYNEQFF.

This chain links TRBV2 with TRBJ2-1; a possible D gene is TRBD1 (6 bases). Trimming stripped 7 bases from V and 6 bases from J, with 16 bases between. CDR3 length equals 14 residues. CDR1 and CDR2 (germline): SNHLY, FYNNEI. DNA of the CDR3: TGTGCCAGCAAGAACAGGGTTGGAGCCAATGAGCAGTTCTTC. Translation: CASKNRVGANEQFF.

This clone was seen many times. An end of the junction differs from the germline gene, which may be a read error. The chain recombines TRBV7-7 with TRBJ2-5, with D perhaps TRBD1 (6 bases). Germline-derived CDR1 and CDR2 are SSHAT and FNYEAQ (reference sequence). The CDR3 is made up of 15 amino acids. This CDR3 is CASSQQGRVEETQYF. In DNA form, the CDR3 reads TGTGCTAGCAGCCAGCAGGGGCGGGTAGAAGAGACCCAGTACTTC.

This sequence joins TRBV15 and TRBJ2-1; D is possibly TRBD2 (6 bases). This CDR3 spans 15 amino acids. V shed 0 bases and J shed 3 bases, with 9 bases lying between them. CDR1 is LNHNV and CDR2 is YYDKDF in the germline V gene (reference sequence). This CDR3 is CATSRDVGGYNEQFF. CDR3 bases: TGTGCCACCAGCAGAGACGTGGGGGGCTACAATGAGCAGTTCTTC.

V usage is TRBV6-1 and J usage is TRBJ2-3, with D unclear. Per the germline V gene, CDR1 is MNHNS and CDR2 is SASEGT. The CDR3 length is 15 residues. V lost 0 bases, J lost 0 bases, and 7 bases lay in between. The CDR3 reads CASSEAGFSTDTQYF. The DNA for the CDR3 is TGTGCCAGCAGTGAAGCCGGTTTTAGCACAGATACGCAGTATTTT.

The genes are TRBV7-8 and TRBJ2-5; weak D call: TRBD2 (6 bases). Between the trimmed V and J ends, which lost 5 bases and 4 bases, there was a span of 17 bases. Germline V gene data show CDR1 as SGHVS and CDR2 as FQNEAQ. The CDR3 sequence is 15 residues long. Here the CDR3 reads CASSPRTNKRETQYF. The CDR3 region has the DNA TGTGCCAGCAGCCCTCGGACTAATAAGAGAGAGACCCAGTACTTC. Variable domain in full (rest from reference TRBV7-8 and TRBJ2-5): GAGVSQSPRYKVAKRGQDVALRCDPISGHVSLFWYQQALGQGPEFLTYFQNEAQLDKSGLPSDRFFAERPEGSVSTLKIQRTQQEDSAVYLCASSPRTNKRETQYFGPGTRLLVL.

The V gene is TRBV7-9, the J gene TRBJ2-5; D is possibly TRBD1 or TRBD2 (5 bases each). CDR1 is SEHNR and CDR2 is FQNEAQ in the germline V gene (reference sequence). The length of the CDR3 is 16 residues. V was cut by 3 bases and J by 0 bases, with 14 bases left in between. The CDR3 loop reads CASSFQGARYQETQYF. The CDR3 region has the DNA TGTGCCAGCAGCTTCCAGGGAGCCAGGTACCAAGAGACCCAGTACTTC. The full variable domain, its missing parts supplied by reference TRBV7-9 and TRBJ2-5, is DTGVSQNPRHKITKRGQNVTFRCDPISEHNRLYWYRQTLGQGPEFLTYFQNEAQLEKSRLLSDRFSAERPKGSFSTLEIQRTEQGDSAMYLCASSFQGARYQETQYFGPGTRLLVL.